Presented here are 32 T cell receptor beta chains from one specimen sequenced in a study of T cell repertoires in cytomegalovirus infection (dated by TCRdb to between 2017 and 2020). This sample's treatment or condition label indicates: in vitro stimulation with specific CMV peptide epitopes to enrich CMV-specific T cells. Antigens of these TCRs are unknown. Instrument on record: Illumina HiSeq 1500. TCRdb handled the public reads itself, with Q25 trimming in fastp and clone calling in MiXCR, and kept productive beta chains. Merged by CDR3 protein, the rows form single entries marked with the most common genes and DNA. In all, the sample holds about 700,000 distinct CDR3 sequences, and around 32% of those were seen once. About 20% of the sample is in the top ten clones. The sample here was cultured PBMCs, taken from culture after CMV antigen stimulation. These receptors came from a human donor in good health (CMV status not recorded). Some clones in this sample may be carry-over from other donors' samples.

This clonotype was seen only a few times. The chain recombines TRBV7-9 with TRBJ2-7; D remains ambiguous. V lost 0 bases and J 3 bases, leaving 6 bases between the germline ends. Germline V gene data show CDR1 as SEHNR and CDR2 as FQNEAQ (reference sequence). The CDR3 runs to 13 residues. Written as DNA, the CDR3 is TGTGCCAGCAGCTTAGCACAGCACTACGAGCAGTACTTC. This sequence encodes CASSLAQHYEQYF.

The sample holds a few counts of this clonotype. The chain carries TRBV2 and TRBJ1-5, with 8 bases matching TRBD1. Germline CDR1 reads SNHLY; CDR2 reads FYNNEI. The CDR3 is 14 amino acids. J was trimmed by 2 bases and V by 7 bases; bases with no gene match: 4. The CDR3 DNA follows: TGTGCCAGCAAGGACAGGGTAGGCAATCAGCCCCAGCATTTT. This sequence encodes CASKDRVGNQPQHF.

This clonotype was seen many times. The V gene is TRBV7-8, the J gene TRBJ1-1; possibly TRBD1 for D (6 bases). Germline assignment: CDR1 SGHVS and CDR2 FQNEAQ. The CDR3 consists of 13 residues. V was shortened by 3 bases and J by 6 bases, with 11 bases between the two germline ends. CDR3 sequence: CASSLVRGSEAFF. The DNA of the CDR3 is TGTGCCAGCAGCTTGGTTAGGGGGTCTGAAGCTTTCTTT.

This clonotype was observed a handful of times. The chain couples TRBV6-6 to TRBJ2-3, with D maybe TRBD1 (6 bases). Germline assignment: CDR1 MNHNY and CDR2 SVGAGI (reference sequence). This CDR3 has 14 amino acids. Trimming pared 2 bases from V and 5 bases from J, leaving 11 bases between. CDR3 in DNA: TGTGCCAGCAGTTACGTGGGGGCCAGAGATACGCAGTATTTT. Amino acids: CASSYVGARDTQYF.

DNA of the CDR3: TGTGCCAGCGGCTGGACAGGGGGCGGAACAGATACGCAGTATTTT. Protein sequence: CASGWTGGGTDTQYF. V usage is TRBV25-1 and J usage is TRBJ2-3; 11 nucleotides agree with TRBD1. Germline V gene sequence: CDR1 MGHDK, CDR2 SYGVNS. This CDR3 is 15 amino acids long. V trimming: 8 bases; J trimming: 3 bases; junction bases outside the gene matches: 7.

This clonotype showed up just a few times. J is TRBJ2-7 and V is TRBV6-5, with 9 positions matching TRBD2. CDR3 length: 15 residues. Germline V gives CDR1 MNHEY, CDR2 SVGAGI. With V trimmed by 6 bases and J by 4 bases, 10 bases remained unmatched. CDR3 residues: CASRVSGSELYEQYF. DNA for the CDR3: TGTGCCAGCAGGGTTAGCGGGAGTGAGCTTTACGAGCAGTACTTC.

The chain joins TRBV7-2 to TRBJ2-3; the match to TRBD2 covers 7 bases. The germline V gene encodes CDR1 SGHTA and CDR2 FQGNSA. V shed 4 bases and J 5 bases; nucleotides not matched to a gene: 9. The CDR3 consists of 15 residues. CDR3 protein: CASSSRAGTQDTQYF. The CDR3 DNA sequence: TGTGCCAGCAGCTCCCGAGCGGGGACCCAAGATACGCAGTATTTT.

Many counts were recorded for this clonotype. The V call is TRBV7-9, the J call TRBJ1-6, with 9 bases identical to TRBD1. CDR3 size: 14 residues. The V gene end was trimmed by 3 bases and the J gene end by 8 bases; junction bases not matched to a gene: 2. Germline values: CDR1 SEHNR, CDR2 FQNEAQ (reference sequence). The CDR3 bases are TGTGCCAGCAGCTTCGGGACAGGGCATTCACCCCTCCACTTT. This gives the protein CASSFGTGHSPLHF.

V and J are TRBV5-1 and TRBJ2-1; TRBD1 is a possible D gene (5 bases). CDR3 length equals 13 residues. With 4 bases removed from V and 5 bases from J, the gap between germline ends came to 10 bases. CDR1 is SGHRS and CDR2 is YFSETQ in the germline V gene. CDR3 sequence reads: CASSKQDDNEQFF. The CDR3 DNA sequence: TGCGCCAGCAGCAAACAGGATGACAATGAGCAGTTCTTC.

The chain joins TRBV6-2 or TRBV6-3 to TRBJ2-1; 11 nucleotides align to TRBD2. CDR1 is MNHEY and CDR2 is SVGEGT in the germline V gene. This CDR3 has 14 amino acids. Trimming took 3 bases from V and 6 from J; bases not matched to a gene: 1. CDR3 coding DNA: TGTGCCAGCAGTTATACTAGCGGGGGCAATGAGCAGTTCTTC. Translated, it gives CASSYTSGGNEQFF.

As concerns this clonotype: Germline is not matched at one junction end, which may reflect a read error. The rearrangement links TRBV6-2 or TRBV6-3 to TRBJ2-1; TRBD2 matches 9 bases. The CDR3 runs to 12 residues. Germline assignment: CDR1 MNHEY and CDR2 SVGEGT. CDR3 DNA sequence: TGTGCCAGCAGTTACTACGCGGGAGGGTGGATCTTC. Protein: CASSYYAGGWIF.

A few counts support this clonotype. CDR3 sequence: CSLPLAGGTYNEQFF. In DNA form, the CDR3 reads TGCAGCCTACCTTTAGCGGGAGGTACCTACAATGAGCAGTTCTTC. The chain combines TRBV20-1 with TRBJ2-1, with 10 bases matching TRBD2. CDR1 DFQATT and CDR2 SNEGSKA come from the germline V gene (reference sequence). This CDR3 has 15 residues.

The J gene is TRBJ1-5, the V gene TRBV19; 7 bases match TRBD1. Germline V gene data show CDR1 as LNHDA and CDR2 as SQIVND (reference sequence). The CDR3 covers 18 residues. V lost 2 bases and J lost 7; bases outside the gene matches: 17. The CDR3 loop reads CASSIFPTPQGGIQPQHF. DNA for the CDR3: TGTGCCAGTAGTATATTCCCCACCCCCCAGGGGGGGATACAGCCCCAGCATTTT.

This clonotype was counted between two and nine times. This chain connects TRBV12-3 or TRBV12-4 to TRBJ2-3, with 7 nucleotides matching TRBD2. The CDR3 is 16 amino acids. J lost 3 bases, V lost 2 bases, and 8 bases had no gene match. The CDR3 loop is CASSLYVGGPTDTQYF. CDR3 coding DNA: TGTGCCAGCAGTTTATACGTGGGAGGGCCGACAGATACGCAGTATTTT.

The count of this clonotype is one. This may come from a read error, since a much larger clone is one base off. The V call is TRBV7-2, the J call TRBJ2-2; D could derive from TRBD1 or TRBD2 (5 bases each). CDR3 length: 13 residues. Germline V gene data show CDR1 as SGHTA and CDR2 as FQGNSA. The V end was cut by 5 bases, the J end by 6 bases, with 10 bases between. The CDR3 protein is CTSSRRGPGELFF. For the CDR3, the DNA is TGTACCAGCAGCCGCCGGGGCCCCGGGGAGCTGTTTTTT.

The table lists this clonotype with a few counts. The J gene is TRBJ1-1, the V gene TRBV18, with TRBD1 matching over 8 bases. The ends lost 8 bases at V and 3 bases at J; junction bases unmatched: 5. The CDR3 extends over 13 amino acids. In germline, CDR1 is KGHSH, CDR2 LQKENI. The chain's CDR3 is CASSPTGDTEAFF. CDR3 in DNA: TGTGCCAGCAGCCCGACAGGGGACACTGAAGCTTTCTTT.

CDR3 nucleotide sequence: TGTGCCAGCTCACCCCGTGGGGGGGGCAAAAACATTCAGTACTTC. Translated: CASSPRGGGKNIQYF. V usage is TRBV18 and J usage is TRBJ2-4; 7 bases agree with TRBD2. Trimming removed 3 bases from V and 3 bases from J; junction bases left unmatched: 5. This CDR3 is built from 15 residues. Germline V gene lookup returns CDR1 KGHSH and CDR2 LQKENI.

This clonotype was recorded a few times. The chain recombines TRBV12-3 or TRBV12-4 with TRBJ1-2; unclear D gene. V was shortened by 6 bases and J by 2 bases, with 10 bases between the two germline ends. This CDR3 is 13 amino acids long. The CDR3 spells CASRHPGNYGYTF. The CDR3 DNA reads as TGTGCCAGCAGACACCCCGGGAACTATGGCTACACCTTC.

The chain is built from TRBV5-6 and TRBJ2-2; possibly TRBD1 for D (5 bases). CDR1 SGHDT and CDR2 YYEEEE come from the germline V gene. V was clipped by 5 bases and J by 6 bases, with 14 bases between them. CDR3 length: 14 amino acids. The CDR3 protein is CASSITQGPGELFF. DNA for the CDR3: TGTGCCAGCAGTATTACCCAGGGCCCCGGGGAGCTGTTTTTT. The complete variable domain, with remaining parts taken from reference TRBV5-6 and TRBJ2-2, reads DAGVTQSPTHLIKTRGQQVTLRCSPKSGHDTVSWYQQALGQGPQFIFQYYEEEERQRGNFPDRFSGHQFPNYSSELNVNALLLGDSALYLCASSITQGPGELFFGEGSRLTVL.

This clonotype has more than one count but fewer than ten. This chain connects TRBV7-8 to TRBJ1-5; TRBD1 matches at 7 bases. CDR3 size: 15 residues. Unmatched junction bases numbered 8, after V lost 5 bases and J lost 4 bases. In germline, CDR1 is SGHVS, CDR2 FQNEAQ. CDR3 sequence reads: CASSRQGWGNQPQHF. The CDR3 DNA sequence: TGTGCCAGCAGCCGACAGGGCTGGGGGAATCAGCCCCAGCATTTT.

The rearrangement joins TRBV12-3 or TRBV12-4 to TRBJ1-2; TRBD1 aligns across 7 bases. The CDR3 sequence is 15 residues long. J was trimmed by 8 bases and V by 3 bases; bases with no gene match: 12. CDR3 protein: CASSFSAGGSEGYTF. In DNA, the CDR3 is TGTGCCAGCAGTTTCTCGGCAGGGGGGTCGGAGGGCTACACCTTC.

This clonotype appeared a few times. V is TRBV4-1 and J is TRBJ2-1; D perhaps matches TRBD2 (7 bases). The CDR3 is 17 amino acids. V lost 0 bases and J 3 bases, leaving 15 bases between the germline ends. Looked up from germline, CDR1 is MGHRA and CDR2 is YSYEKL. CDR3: CASSQDDGGPNYNEQFF. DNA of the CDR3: TGCGCCAGCAGCCAAGATGACGGGGGGCCGAACTACAATGAGCAGTTCTTC.

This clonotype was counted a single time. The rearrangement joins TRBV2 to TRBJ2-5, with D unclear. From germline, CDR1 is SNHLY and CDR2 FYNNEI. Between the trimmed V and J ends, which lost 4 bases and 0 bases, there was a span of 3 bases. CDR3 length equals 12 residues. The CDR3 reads CASSVNQETQYF. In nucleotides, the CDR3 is TGTGCCAGCAGTGTAAACCAAGAGACCCAGTACTTC.

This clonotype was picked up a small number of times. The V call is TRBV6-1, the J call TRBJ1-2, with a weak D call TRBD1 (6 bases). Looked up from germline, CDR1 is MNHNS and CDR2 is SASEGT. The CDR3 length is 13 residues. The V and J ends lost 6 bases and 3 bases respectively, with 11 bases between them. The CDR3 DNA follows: TGTGCCAGCAGCGTCGGGACACACTATGGCTACACCTTC. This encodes CASSVGTHYGYTF.

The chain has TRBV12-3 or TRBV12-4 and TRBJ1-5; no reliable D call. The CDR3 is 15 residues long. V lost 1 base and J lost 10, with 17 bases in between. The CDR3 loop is CASSLGTAESSPQHF. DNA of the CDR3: TGTGCCAGCAGTTTAGGTACGGCCGAGTCGAGTCCCCAGCATTTT.

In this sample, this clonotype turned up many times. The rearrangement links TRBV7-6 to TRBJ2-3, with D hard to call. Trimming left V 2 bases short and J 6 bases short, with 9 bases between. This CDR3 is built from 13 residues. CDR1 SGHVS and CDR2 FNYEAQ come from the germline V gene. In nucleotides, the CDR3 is TGTGCCAGCAGCTTATTGGGCTATGATACGCAGTATTTT. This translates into CASSLLGYDTQYF. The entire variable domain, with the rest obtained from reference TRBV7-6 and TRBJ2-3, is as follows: GAGVSQSPRYKVTKRGQDVALRCDPISGHVSLYWYRQALGQGPEFLTYFNYEAQQDKSGLPNDRFSAERPEGSISTLTIQRTEQRDSAMYRCASSLLGYDTQYFGPGTRLTVL.

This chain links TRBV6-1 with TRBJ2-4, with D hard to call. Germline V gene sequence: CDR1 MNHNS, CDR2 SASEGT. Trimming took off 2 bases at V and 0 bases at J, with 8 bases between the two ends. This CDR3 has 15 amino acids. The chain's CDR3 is CASSESPLAKNIQYF. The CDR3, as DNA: TGTGCCAGCAGTGAAAGTCCTCTAGCCAAAAACATTCAGTACTTC.

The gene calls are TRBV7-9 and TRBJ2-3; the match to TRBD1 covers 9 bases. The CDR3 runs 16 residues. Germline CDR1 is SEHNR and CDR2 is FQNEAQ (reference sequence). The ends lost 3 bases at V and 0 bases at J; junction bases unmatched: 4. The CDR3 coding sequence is TGTGCCAGCAGCTTTCGACAGGGGGGAAGCACAGATACGCAGTATTTT. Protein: CASSFRQGGSTDTQYF. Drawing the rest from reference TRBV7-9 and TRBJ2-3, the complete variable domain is DTGVSQNPRHKITKRGQNVTFRCDPISEHNRLYWYRQTLGQGPEFLTYFQNEAQLEKSRLLSDRFSAERPKGSFSTLEIQRTEQGDSAMYLCASSFRQGGSTDTQYFGPGTRLTVL.

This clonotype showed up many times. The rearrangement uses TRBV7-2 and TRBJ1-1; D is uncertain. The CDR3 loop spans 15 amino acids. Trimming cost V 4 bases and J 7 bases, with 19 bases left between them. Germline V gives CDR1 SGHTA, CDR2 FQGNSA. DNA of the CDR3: TGTGCCAGCAGCTCTCCTTTCACTGGCCAAGGTGAAGCTTTCTTT. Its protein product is CASSSPFTGQGEAFF.

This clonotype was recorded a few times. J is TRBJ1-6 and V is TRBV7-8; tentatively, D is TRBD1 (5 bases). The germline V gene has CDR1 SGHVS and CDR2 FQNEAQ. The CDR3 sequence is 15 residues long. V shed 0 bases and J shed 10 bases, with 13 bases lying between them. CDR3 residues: CASSLAGLGRSPLHF. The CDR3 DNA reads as TGTGCCAGCAGCTTAGCGGGGCTCGGTCGGTCACCCCTCCACTTT.

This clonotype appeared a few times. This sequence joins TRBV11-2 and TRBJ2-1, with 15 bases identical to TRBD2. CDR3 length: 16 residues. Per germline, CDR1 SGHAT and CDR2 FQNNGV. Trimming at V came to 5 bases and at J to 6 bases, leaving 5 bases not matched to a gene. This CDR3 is CASSPWTSGRANEQFF. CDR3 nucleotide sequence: TGTGCCAGCAGCCCCTGGACTAGCGGGAGGGCCAATGAGCAGTTCTTC.

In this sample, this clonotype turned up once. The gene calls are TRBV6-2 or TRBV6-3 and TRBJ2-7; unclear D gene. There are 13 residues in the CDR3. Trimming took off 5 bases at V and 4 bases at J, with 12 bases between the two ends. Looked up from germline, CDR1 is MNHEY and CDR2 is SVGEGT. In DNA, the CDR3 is TGTGCCAGCAGTCACCGACGGGTTTACGAGCAGTACTTC. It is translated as CASSHRRVYEQYF.